This T cell receptor beta chain is drawn from a study of blood T cell repertoires in COVID-19. Study in general: Material from acute and convalescent COVID-19 was sourced from the United States, Italy and Spain. In each case, the material was cDNA or gDNA derived from T cells, B-cell-depleted T cells, or PBMCs.

In the authors' methods: Using reference gene primer amplification, nucleated cell counts were estimated. Some clones are missing from TCRdb's copy, which holds only in-frame ones; the method was immunoSEQ multiplex PCR. D and trimming were read from the DNA, whereas the V and J calls and clone size are those reported in that table. The repertoire holds under 150,000 clones, with around 83% as singletons. Deletions cut 0 bases from V and 7 bases from J, with 12 bases between. Looked up from germline, CDR1 is MNHNY and CDR2 is SVGAGI (reference sequence). The CDR3 extends over 14 amino acids. Seattle patient enrollment occurred during active infection, with longitudinal follow-up thereafter.

The receptor's source is an older woman with COVID-19, enrolled during active disease. The sample comprised peripheral blood. The genes are TRBV6-6 and TRBJ1-2; TRBD1 might be the D (6 bases). DNA of the CDR3: TGTGCCAGCAGTTACTCAGACAGGTCTATTGGCTACACCTTC. Protein product: CASSYSDRSIGYTF.